The rows below give T cell receptor beta chains drawn from one sample of a study of blood T cell repertoires in COVID-19. Method: immunoSEQ multiplex PCR; TCRdb's copy keeps in-frame clones and lacks some. The sample consists of about 43,000 clones, about four fifths of them appearing once. The material sequenced was peripheral blood. The source of these receptors is a woman aged 55-70 years with acute or convalescent COVID-19. Each CDR3 is given with its conserved first and last residue. Each record gives: J gene, V gene, D gene, clone size, CDR3 protein, CDR3 DNA. A D gene is named only where the DNA matches it firmly. Size is stated for part of the rows, as once, few or many counts, or as a class when the clone is expanded.

j_call: TRBJ2-7
v_call: TRBV5-5
d_call: TRBD1
clone_size: .
cdr3_aa: CASSIWDRLDEQYF
cdr3_nt: TGTGCCAGCAGCATCTGGGACAGGTTAGACGAGCAGTACTTC

j_call: TRBJ1-5
v_call: TRBV2
d_call: TRBD1
clone_size: once
cdr3_aa: CASSGTGGRNQPQHF
cdr3_nt: TGTGCCAGCAGCGGGACAGGGGGGCGCAATCAGCCCCAGCATTTT

j_call: TRBJ1-6
v_call: TRBV3-1/TRBV3-2
d_call: .
clone_size: .
cdr3_aa: CASSRGGHGLFIAPLHF
cdr3_nt: TGTGCCAGCAGCAGGGGGGGACACGGTCTTTTTATTGCACCCCTCCACTTT

j_call: TRBJ1-5
v_call: TRBV5-8
d_call: TRBD1
clone_size: .
cdr3_aa: CASSETRRGPQPQHF
cdr3_nt: TGTGCCAGCAGCGAGACAAGAAGGGGGCCTCAGCCCCAGCATTTT

j_call: TRBJ2-3
v_call: TRBV19
d_call: .
clone_size: .
cdr3_aa: CASRDTGGDTQYF
cdr3_nt: TGTGCCAGTCGGGACACCGGCGGAGATACGCAGTATTTT

j_call: TRBJ1-2
v_call: TRBV5-1
d_call: .
clone_size: once
cdr3_aa: CASSLADNYGYTF
cdr3_nt: TGCGCCAGCAGCTTGGCAGATAACTATGGCTACACCTTC

j_call: TRBJ1-2
v_call: TRBV4-3
d_call: TRBD1
clone_size: .
cdr3_aa: CASSQGPGQTFYGYTF
cdr3_nt: TGCGCCAGCAGCCAAGGACCGGGACAGACTTTCTATGGCTACACCTTC

j_call: TRBJ1-6
v_call: TRBV5-1
d_call: .
clone_size: once
cdr3_aa: CASSLAGELRSPLHF
cdr3_nt: TGCGCCAGCAGCTTGGCCGGGGAACTTCGGTCACCCCTCCACTTT

j_call: TRBJ2-4
v_call: TRBV5-5
d_call: TRBD2
clone_size: .
cdr3_aa: CASPQLTGGTAKNIQYF
cdr3_nt: TGTGCCAGCCCACAACTGACGGGGGGGACTGCCAAAAACATTCAGTACTTC

j_call: TRBJ2-7
v_call: TRBV12-3/TRBV12-4
d_call: .
clone_size: .
cdr3_aa: CASFSQAGEQYF
cdr3_nt: TGTGCCAGCTTCTCGCAAGCGGGTGAGCAGTACTTC

j_call: TRBJ1-2
v_call: TRBV13
d_call: .
clone_size: few
cdr3_aa: CASSVNKLYGYTF
cdr3_nt: TGTGCCAGCAGCGTTAATAAGCTCTATGGCTACACCTTC

j_call: TRBJ1-1
v_call: TRBV5-5
d_call: .
clone_size: .
cdr3_aa: CASSVDRNTEAFF
cdr3_nt: TGTGCCAGCAGCGTGGACAGGAACACTGAAGCTTTCTTT

j_call: TRBJ1-1
v_call: TRBV7-9
d_call: .
clone_size: once
cdr3_aa: CASSLAEGRSAEAFF
cdr3_nt: TGTGCCAGCAGCTTAGCGGAGGGTAGGAGCGCTGAAGCTTTCTTT

j_call: TRBJ2-1
v_call: TRBV10-1
d_call: TRBD2
clone_size: .
cdr3_aa: CASSESMTSGQGNEQFF
cdr3_nt: TGCGCCAGCAGTGAGTCGATGACTAGCGGGCAGGGCAATGAGCAGTTCTTC

j_call: TRBJ1-2
v_call: TRBV11-2
d_call: .
clone_size: .
cdr3_aa: CASSLGLGGYTF
cdr3_nt: TGTGCCAGCAGCTTAGGTCTGGGCGGCTACACCTTC

j_call: TRBJ1-6
v_call: TRBV27
d_call: TRBD1
clone_size: .
cdr3_aa: CASSLGGSNSPLHF
cdr3_nt: TGTGCCAGCAGTCTAGGGGGCAGTAATTCACCCCTCCACTTT

j_call: TRBJ2-1
v_call: TRBV6-4
d_call: .
clone_size: medium-sized
cdr3_aa: CASSPSGTGHNEQFF
cdr3_nt: TGTGCCAGCAGCCCCTCCGGGACTGGGCACAATGAGCAGTTCTTC

j_call: TRBJ1-1
v_call: TRBV5-1
d_call: .
clone_size: .
cdr3_aa: CASSLSPGQLNTEAFF
cdr3_nt: TGCGCCAGCAGCTTGTCACCGGGACAACTGAACACTGAAGCTTTCTTT

j_call: TRBJ2-7
v_call: TRBV5-1
d_call: TRBD1
clone_size: .
cdr3_aa: CASSRDRGKEQYF
cdr3_nt: TGCGCCAGCAGCCGGGACAGGGGGAAGGAGCAGTACTTC

j_call: TRBJ2-3
v_call: TRBV24-1
d_call: .
clone_size: once
cdr3_aa: CATSDSLGGTDTQYF
cdr3_nt: TGTGCCACCAGTGATTCCTTGGGGGGAACAGATACGCAGTATTTT